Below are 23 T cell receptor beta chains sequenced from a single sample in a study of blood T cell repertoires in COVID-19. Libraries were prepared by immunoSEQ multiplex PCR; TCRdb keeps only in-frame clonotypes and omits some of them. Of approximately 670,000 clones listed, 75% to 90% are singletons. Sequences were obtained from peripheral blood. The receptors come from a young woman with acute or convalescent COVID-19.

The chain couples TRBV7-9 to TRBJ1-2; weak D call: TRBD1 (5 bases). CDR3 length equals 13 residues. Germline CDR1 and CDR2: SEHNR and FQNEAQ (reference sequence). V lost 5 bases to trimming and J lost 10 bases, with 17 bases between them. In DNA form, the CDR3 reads TGTGCCAGCAGCCGCCCCCACAAGGGGATCTACACCTTC. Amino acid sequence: CASSRPHKGIYTF.

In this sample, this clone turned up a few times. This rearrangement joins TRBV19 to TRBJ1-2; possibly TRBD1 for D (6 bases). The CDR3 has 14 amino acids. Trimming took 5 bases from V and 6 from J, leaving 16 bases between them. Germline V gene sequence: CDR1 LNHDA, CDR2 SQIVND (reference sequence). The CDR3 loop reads CASSDPQGVHGYTF. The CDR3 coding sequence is TGTGCCAGTAGTGACCCACAGGGAGTTCATGGCTACACCTTC.

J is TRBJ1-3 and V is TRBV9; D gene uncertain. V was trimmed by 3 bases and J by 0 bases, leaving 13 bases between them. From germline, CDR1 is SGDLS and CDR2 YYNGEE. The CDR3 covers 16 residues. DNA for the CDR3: TGTGCCAGCAGCGCCGATACAGCAACCTCTGGAAACACCATATATTTT. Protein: CASSADTATSGNTIYF. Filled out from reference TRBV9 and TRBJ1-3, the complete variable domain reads DSGVTQTPKHLITATGQRVTLRCSPRSGDLSVYWYQQSLDQGLQFLIQYYNGEERAKGNILERFSAQQFPDLHSELNLSSLELGDSALYFCASSADTATSGNTIYFGEGSWLTVV.

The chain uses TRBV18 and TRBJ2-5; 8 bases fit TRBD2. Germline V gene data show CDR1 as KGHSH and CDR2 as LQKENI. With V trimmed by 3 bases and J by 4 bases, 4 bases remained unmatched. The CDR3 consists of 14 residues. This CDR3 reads CASSPRGAGETQYF. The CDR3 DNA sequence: TGTGCCAGCTCACCGCGGGGGGCGGGAGAGACCCAGTACTTC.

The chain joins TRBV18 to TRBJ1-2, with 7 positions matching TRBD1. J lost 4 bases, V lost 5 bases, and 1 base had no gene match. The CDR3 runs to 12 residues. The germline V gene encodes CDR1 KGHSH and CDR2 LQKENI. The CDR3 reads CASSTGAYGYTF. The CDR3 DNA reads TGTGCCAGCTCAACAGGGGCCTATGGCTACACCTTC.

CDR3 bases: TGTGCTAGTGGTCCCGGGACAGGGGGCTTTAACACTGAAGCTTTCTTT. Its protein product is CASGPGTGGFNTEAFF. The chain carries TRBV12-5 and TRBJ1-1, with 12 bases identical to TRBD1. This CDR3 spans 16 amino acids. Germline CDR1 reads LGHNT; CDR2 reads FRNRAP. V lost 5 bases to trimming and J lost 2 bases; unmatched junction nucleotides: 6.

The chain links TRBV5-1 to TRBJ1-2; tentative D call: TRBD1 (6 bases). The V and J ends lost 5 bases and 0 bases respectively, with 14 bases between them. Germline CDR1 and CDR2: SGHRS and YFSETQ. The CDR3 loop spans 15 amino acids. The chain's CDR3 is CASSPGTRPNYGYTF. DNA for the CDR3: TGCGCCAGCAGTCCCGGGACACGTCCTAACTATGGCTACACCTTC. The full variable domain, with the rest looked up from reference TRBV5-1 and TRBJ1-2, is KAGVTQTPRYLIKTRGQQVTLSCSPISGHRSVSWYQQTPGQGLQFLFEYFSETQRNKGNFPGRFSGRQFSNSRSEMNVSTLELGDSALYLCASSPGTRPNYGYTFGSGTRLTVV.

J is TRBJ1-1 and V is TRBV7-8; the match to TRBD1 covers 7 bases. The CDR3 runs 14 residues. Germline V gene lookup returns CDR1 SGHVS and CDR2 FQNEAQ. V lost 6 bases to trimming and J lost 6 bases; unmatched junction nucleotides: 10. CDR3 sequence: CASSRQGRGAEAFF. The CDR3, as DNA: TGTGCCAGCAGTCGACAGGGCCGGGGGGCTGAAGCTTTCTTT.

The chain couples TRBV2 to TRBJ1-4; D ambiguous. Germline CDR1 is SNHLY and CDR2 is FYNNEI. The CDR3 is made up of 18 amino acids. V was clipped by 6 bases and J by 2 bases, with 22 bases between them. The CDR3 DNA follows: TGTGCCAGCAGCAAGAAAGACCCTTATAGGGAGACTAATGAAAAACTGTTTTTT. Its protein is CASSKKDPYRETNEKLFF.

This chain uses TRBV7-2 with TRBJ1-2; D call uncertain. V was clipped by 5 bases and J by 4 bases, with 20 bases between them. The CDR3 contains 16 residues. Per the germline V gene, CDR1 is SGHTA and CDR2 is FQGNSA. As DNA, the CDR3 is TGTGCCAGCAGCCCCCCCCCAAAAGAACGCGGCTATGGCTACACCTTC. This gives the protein CASSPPPKERGYGYTF.

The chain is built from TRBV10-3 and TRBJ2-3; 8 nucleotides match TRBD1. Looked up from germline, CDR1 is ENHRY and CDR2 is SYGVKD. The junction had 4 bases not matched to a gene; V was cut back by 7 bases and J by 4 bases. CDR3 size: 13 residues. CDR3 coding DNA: TGTGCCATCAAACAGGGGGGCGCAGATACGCAGTATTTT. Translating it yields CAIKQGGADTQYF.

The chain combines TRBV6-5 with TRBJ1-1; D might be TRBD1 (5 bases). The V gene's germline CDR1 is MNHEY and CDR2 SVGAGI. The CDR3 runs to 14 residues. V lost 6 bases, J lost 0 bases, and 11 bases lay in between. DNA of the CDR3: TGTGCCAGCAGCGCCAGGGTTTTGAACACTGAAGCTTTCTTT. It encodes CASSARVLNTEAFF.

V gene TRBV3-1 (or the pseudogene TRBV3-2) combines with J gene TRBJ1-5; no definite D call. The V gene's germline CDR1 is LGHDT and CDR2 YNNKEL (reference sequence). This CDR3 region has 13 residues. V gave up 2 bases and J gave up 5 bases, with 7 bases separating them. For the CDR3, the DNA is TGTGCCAGCAGCCAATTCGAGGATCAGCCCCAGCATTTT. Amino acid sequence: CASSQFEDQPQHF.

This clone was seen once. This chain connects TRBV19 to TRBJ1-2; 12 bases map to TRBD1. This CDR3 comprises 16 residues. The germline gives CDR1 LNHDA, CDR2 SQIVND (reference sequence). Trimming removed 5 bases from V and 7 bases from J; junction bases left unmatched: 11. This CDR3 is CASSLGTGTGGAGYTF. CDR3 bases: TGTGCCAGTAGTCTCGGCACGGGGACAGGGGGCGCTGGCTACACCTTC.

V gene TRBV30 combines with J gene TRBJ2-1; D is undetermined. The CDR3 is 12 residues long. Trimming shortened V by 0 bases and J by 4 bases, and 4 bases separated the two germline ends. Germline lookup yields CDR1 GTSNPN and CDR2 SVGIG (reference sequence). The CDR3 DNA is TGTGCCTGGAGTGTATCTTACAATGAGCAGTTCTTC. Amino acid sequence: CAWSVSYNEQFF.

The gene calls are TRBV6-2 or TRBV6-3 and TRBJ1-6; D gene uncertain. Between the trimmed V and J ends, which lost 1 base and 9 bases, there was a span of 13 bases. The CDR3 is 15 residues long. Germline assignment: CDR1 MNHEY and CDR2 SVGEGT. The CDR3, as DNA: TGTGCCAGCAGTTACTTGGAGGGCCGAAGTTCACCCCTCCACTTT. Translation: CASSYLEGRSSPLHF.

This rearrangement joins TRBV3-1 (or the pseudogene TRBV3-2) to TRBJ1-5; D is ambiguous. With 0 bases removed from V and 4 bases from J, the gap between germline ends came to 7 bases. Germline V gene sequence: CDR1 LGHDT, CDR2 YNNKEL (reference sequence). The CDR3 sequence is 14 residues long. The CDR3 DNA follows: TGTGCCAGCAGCCAAGACACAGCTAATCAGCCCCAGCATTTT. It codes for CASSQDTANQPQHF.

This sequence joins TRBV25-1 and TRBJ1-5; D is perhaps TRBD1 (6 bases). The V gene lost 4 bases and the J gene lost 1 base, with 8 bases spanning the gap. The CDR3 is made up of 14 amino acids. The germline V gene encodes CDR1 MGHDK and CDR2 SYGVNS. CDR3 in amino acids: CASSGQASNQPQHF. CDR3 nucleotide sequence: TGTGCCAGCAGTGGACAGGCAAGCAATCAGCCCCAGCATTTT.

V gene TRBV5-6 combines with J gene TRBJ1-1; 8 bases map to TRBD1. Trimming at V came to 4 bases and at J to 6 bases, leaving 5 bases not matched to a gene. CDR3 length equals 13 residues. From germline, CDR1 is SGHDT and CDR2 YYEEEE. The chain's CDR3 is CASSHRQGPEAFF. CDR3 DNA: TGTGCCAGCAGCCATAGACAGGGGCCTGAAGCTTTCTTT.

This CDR3 is CASTPRGAFSSGNTIYF. CDR3 bases: TGTGCCAGTACCCCCCGGGGGGCGTTTAGCTCTGGAAACACCATATATTTT. The V call is TRBV19, the J call TRBJ1-3, with D perhaps matching TRBD1 (6 bases). CDR1 LNHDA and CDR2 SQIVND come from the germline V gene (reference sequence). V was pared by 7 bases and J by 0 bases, with 19 bases between. This CDR3 is 17 amino acids long.

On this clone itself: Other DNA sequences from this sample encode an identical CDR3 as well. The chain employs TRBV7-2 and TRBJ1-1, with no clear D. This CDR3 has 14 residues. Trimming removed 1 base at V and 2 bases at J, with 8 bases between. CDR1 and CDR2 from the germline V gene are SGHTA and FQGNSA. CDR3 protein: CASSLGLRNTEAFF. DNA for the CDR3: TGTGCCAGCAGCTTAGGTTTGAGAAACACTGAAGCTTTCTTT.

CDR3 nucleotide sequence: TGTGCCAGCAGTGAATATATGGGGGGAGAAGCTTTCTTT. Its protein product is CASSEYMGGEAFF. The V call is TRBV25-1, the J call TRBJ1-1; the D gene is possibly TRBD1 (5 bases). The CDR3 runs to 13 residues. Per the germline V gene, CDR1 is MGHDK and CDR2 is SYGVNS. V dropped 0 bases and J dropped 8 bases, with 10 bases sitting between them.

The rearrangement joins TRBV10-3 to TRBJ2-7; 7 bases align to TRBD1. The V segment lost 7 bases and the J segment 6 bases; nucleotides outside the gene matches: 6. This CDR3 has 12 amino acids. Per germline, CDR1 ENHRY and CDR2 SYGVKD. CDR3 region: CAINGDSPEQYF. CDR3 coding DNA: TGTGCCATCAATGGGGACAGCCCCGAGCAGTACTTC.